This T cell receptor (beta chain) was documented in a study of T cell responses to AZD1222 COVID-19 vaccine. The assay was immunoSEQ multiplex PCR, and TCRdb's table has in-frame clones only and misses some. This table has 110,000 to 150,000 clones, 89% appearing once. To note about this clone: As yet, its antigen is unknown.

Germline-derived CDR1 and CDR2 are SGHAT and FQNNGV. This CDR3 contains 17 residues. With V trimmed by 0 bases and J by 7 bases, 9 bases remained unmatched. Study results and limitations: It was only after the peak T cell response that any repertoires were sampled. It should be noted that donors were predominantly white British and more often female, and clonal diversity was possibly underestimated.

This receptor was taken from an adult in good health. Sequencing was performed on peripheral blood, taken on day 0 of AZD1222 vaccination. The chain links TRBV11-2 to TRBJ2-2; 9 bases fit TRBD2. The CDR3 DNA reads TGTGCCAGCAGCTTAGAGCCGCGGCGGGAGGGTGGCGGGGAGCTGTTTTTT. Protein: CASSLEPRREGGGELFF.